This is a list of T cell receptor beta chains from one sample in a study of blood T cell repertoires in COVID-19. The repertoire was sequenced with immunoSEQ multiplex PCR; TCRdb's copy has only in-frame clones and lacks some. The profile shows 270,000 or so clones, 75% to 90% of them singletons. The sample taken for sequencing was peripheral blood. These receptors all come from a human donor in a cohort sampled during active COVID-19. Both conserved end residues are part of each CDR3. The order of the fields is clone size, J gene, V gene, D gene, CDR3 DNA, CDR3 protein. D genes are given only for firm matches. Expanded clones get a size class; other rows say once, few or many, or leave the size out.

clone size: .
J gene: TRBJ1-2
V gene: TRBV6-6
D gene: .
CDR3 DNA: TGTGCCAGCAGTTACAGGGGAGGGGATGGCTACACCTTC
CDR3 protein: CASSYRGGDGYTF

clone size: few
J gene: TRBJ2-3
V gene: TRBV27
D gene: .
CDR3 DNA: TGTGCCAGCACCCCCGGGGGGCCCAGAGATACGCAGTATTTT
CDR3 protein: CASTPGGPRDTQYF

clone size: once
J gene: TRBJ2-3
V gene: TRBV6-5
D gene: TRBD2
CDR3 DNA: TGTGCCAGCAGTTGGGCTAGCGGGAGGGCCGGAGATACGCAGTATTTT
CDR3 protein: CASSWASGRAGDTQYF

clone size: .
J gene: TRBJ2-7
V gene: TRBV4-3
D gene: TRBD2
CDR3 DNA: TGCGCCAGCAGCCAAGGAACTAGCGGGGGCCCGCCCTACGAGCAGTACTTC
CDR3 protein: CASSQGTSGGPPYEQYF

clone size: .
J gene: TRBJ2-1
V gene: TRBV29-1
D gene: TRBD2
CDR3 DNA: TGCAGCGATGGGACTAGCGTATACAATGAGCAGTTCTTC
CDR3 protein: CSDGTSVYNEQFF

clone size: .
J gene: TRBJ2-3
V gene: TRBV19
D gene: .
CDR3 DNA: TGTGCCAGTAGTATAGATCTATCTGGTAGCCCGCAGTATTTT
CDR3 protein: CASSIDLSGSPQYF

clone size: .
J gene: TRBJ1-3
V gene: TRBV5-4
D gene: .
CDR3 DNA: TGTGCCAGCAGCCTCCCCTCTGGAAACACCATATATTTT
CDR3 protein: CASSLPSGNTIYF

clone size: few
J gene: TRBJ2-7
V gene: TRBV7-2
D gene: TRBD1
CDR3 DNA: TGTGCCAGCAGCTTGTCTACCGGGACAGGGTTCCACGAGCAGTACTTC
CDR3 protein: CASSLSTGTGFHEQYF

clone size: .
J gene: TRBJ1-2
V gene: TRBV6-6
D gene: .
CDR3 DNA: TGTGCCAGCAGTTACTCGAGCACTAACTATGGCTACACCTTC
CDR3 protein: CASSYSSTNYGYTF

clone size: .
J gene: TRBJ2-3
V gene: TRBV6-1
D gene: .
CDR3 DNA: TGTGCCAGCAGTGAACGGTCAGGCGAACCCACAGATACGCAGTATTTT
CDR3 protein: CASSERSGEPTDTQYF

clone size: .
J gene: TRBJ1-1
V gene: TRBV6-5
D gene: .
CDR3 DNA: TGTGCCAGCAGGACAGCGAACACTGAAGCTTTCTTT
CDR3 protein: CASRTANTEAFF

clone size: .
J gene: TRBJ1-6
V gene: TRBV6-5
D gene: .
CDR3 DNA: TGTGCCAGCAGTCAATCGGGGGATTCACCCCTCCACTTT
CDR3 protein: CASSQSGDSPLHF

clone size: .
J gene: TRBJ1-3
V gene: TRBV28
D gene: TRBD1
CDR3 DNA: TGTGCCAGCGGGTACCATCCGGGACAGGCTGGAAACACCATATATTTT
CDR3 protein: CASGYHPGQAGNTIYF

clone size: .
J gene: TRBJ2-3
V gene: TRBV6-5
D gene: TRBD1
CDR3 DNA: TGTGCCAGCAGTATGGGACAGGGCCACACAGATACGCAGTATTTT
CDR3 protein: CASSMGQGHTDTQYF

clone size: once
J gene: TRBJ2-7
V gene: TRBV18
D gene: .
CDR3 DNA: TGTGCCAGCTCACCACCGCTGAGTGCGGCGGAGCAGTACTTC
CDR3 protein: CASSPPLSAAEQYF

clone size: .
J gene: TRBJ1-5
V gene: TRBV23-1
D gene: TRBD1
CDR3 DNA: TGCGCCAGCAGTCAAGTTAATGGGACAGGGAGGAGCAATCAGCCCCAGCATTTT
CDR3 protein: CASSQVNGTGRSNQPQHF

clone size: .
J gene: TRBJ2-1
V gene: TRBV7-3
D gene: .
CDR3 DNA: TGTGCCAGCGGGAGCGGATCCTACAATGAGCAGTTCTTC
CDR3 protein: CASGSGSYNEQFF

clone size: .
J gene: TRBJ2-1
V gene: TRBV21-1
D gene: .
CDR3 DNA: TGTGCCAGCAGCAAAGATTGGTGTCGGGGGGACTCCTACAATGAGCAGTTCTTC
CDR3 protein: CASSKDWCRGDSYNEQFF

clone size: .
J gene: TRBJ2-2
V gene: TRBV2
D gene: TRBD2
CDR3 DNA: TGTGCCAGCAGATCCACCGGGACTAGAGACACCGGGGAGCTGTTTTTT
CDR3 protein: CASRSTGTRDTGELFF

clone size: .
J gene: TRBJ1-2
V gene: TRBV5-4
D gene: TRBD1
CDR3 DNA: TGTGCCAGCAGCCCCGGGACAGGGATCGGCTATGGCTACACCTTC
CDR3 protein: CASSPGTGIGYGYTF

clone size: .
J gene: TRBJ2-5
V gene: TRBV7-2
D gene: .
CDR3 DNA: TGTGCCAGCAGCTTAGGCGGGATAGAGACCCAGTACTTC
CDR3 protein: CASSLGGIETQYF

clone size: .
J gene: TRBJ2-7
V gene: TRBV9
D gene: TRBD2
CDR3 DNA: TGTGCCAGCAGCGTAGAAGCGGGAGGGTTCTCCTACGAGCAGTACTTC
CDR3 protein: CASSVEAGGFSYEQYF

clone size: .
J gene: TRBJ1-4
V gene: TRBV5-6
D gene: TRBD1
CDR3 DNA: TGTGCCAGCAGCTGGTTGGGACAGGGAGGGGGAACTAATGAAAAACTGTTTTTT
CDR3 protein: CASSWLGQGGGTNEKLFF

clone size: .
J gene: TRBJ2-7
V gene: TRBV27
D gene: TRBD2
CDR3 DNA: TGTGCCAGCAGTTCATCTAGCGGGAGCCGCTACGAGCAGTACTTC
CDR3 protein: CASSSSSGSRYEQYF

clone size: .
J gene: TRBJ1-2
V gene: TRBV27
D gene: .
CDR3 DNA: TGTGCCAGCAGTTTATCGGCGCAGGGCCTCTACAACTATGGCTACACCTTC
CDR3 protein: CASSLSAQGLYNYGYTF

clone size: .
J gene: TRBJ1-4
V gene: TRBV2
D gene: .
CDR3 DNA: TGTGCCAGCAGTGGTACTCTGGCAACTAATGAAAAACTGTTTTTT
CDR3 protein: CASSGTLATNEKLFF

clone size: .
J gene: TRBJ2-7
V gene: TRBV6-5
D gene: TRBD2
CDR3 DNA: TGTGCCAGCACGTCGGGACTAGCCTACGAGCAGTACTTC
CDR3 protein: CASTSGLAYEQYF

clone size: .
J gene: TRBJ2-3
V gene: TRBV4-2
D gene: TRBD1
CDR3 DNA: TGTGCCAGCAGCCAAGTAGGGACAGGGTCTAGCACAGATACGCAGTATTTT
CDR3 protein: CASSQVGTGSSTDTQYF

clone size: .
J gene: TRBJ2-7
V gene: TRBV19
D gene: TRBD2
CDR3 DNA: TGTGCCAGTACCGACGGGACTAGCGGTCCCTACGAGCAGTACTTC
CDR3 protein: CASTDGTSGPYEQYF

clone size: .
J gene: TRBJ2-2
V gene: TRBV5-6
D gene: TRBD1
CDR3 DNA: TGTGCCAGCAGGAAATCCGGGACAGGGTACCCAGGCGGCGGGGAGCTGTTTTTT
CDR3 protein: CASRKSGTGYPGGGELFF

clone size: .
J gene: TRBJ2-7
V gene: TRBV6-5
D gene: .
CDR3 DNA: TGTGCCAGCACTGCGCCCGGCTCCTACGAGCAGTACTTC
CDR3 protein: CASTAPGSYEQYF

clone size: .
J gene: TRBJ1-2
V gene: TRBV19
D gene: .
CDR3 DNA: TGTGCCAGTAGTATAGATCTCAGGCGACCCTTTCTTGGCTACACCTTC
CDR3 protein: CASSIDLRRPFLGYTF

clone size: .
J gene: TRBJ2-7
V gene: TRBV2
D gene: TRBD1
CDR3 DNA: TGTGCCAGCAGTGAAGGGACAGGCGTCTACGAGCAGTACTTC
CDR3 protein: CASSEGTGVYEQYF

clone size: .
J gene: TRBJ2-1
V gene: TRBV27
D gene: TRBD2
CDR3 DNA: TGTGCCAGCACCAAGGGACTAGCGGAAGACAATGAGCAGTTCTTC
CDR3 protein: CASTKGLAEDNEQFF

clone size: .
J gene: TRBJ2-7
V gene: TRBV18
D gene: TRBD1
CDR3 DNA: TGTGCCAGCTCACCAGAGGGGACAGGAGCCTACGAGCAGTACTTC
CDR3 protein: CASSPEGTGAYEQYF

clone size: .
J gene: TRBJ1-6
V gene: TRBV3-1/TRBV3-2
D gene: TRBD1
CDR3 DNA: TGTGCCAGCAGCCAAGGGACAGGGTATTCACCCCTCCACTTT
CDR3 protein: CASSQGTGYSPLHF

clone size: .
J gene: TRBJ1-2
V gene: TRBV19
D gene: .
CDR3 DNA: TGTGCCAGTATCAAAGGGGGACCAAACTATGGCTACACCTTC
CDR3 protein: CASIKGGPNYGYTF

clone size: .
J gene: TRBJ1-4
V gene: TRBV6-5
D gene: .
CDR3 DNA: TGTGCCAGCAGTTTTACAGGGTACGCTGAAAAACTGTTTTTT
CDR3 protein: CASSFTGYAEKLFF

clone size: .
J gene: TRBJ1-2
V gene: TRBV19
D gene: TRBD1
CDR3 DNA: TGTGCCAGTAGACAGGGGAAGGTCTATGGCTACACCTTC
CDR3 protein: CASRQGKVYGYTF

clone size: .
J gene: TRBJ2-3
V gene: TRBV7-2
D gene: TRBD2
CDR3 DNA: TGTGCCAGCAGTCGCGTAGCGGGAACAGATACGCAGTATTTT
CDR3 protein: CASSRVAGTDTQYF

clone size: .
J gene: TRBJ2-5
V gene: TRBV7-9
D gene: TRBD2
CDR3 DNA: TGTGCCAGCAGCGAGCCGGGACTAGCGATACAAGAGACCCAGTACTTC
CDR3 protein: CASSEPGLAIQETQYF

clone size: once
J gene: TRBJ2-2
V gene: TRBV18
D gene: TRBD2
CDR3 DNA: TGTGCCAGCTCACCACCGGGACTAGCGGTAAACACCGGGGAGCTGTTTTTT
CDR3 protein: CASSPPGLAVNTGELFF

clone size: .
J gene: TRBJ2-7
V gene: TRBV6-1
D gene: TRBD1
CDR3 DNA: TGTGCCAGCAGTGCATACCCCTCCGGGACAGGCTACGAGCAGTACTTC
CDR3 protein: CASSAYPSGTGYEQYF

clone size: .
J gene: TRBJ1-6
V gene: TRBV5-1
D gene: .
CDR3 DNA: TGCGCCAGCAGCTTGTCGGAGTTTAATTCACCCCTCCACTTT
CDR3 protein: CASSLSEFNSPLHF

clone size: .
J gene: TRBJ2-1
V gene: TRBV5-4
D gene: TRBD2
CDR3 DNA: TGTGCCAGCAGCTCCGGACTAGCGGGTGGCGCCTACAATGAGCAGTTCTTC
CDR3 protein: CASSSGLAGGAYNEQFF

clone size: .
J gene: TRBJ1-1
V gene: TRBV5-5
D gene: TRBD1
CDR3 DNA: TGTGCCAGCAGCCCGTTGGGACAGCAAACTATTAACACTGAAGCTTTCTTT
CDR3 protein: CASSPLGQQTINTEAFF

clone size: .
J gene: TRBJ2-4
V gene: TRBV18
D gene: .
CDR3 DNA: TGTGCCAGCTCACCTTCGCGCCTAGCCAAAAACATTCAGTACTTC
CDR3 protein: CASSPSRLAKNIQYF

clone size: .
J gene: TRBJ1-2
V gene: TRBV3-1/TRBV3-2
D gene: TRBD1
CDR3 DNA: TGTGCCAGCAGCTACCGGACAGGGAGGGTTGGCTACACCTTC
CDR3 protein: CASSYRTGRVGYTF

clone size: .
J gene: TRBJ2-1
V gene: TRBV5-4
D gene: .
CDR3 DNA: TGTGCCAGCAGCTTGGAACAGGCGTCCTACAATGAGCAGTTCTTC
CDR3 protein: CASSLEQASYNEQFF

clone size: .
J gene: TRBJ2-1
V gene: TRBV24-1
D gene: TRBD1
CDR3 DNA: TGTGCCACCAGTGATCCCACCGGGACAGGGGGCAATGAGCAGTTCTTC
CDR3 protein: CATSDPTGTGGNEQFF

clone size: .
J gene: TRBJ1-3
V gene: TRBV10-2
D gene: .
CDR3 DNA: TGCGCCAGCAGTGAGTGGCCACCTGGAAACACCATATATTTT
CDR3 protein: CASSEWPPGNTIYF